The rows below give T cell receptor beta chains drawn from one sample of a study of shared clonotypes between healthy human individuals. Assay used: immunoSEQ multiplex PCR; TCRdb lists only in-frame clones, some missing. Of millions of clones listed, about 93% were seen once; the top ten hold around 1.7%. The sequenced sample consisted of naive CD8+ T cells from PBMCs. These receptors came from a young man in good health. Some clones in this sample may be carry-over from other donors' samples. Each CDR3 is given with its conserved first and last residue. D genes are given only for firm matches. The listing skips clone size in some rows; elsewhere it reads once, few, many or a size class.

length | size | J | V | D | CDR3 | DNA
15 | . | TRBJ1-5 | TRBV4-1 | . | CASSQVQGGNQPQHF | TGCGCCAGCAGCCAAGTACAGGGAGGCAATCAGCCCCAGCATTTT
16 | . | TRBJ2-7 | TRBV5-5 | . | CASSKAAAGNPYEQYF | TGTGCCAGCAGCAAAGCCGCTGCGGGTAATCCCTACGAGCAGTACTTC
17 | . | TRBJ2-7 | TRBV7-9 | TRBD2 | CASSAQPRLAGAYEQYF | TGTGCCAGCAGCGCCCAACCGCGACTAGCGGGAGCCTACGAGCAGTACTTC
15 | . | TRBJ2-5 | TRBV6-1 | . | CASSEWGLMQETQYF | TGTGCCAGCAGTGAATGGGGCTTAATGCAAGAGACCCAGTACTTC
12 | . | TRBJ2-1 | TRBV7-9 | . | CASSLSQRQQFF | TGTGCCAGCAGCTTGTCCCAGCGGCAGCAGTTCTTC
12 | few | TRBJ1-5 | TRBV29-1 | . | CSGGRRNQPQHF | TGCAGCGGTGGGAGGCGCAATCAGCCCCAGCATTTT
15 | . | TRBJ2-3 | TRBV7-9 | . | CASSHVRGSTDTQYF | TGTGCCAGCAGCCACGTAAGGGGATCCACAGATACGCAGTATTTT
15 | . | TRBJ2-2 | TRBV4-3 | TRBD1 | CASSRDRVDTGELFF | TGCGCCAGCAGCCGCGACAGGGTCGACACCGGGGAGCTGTTTTTT
14 | . | TRBJ2-7 | TRBV13 | . | CASSLGAVSYEQYF | TGTGCCAGCAGCTTAGGGGCAGTCTCCTACGAGCAGTACTTC
14 | . | TRBJ2-1 | TRBV30 | . | CAWSVTGPTTRQFF | TGTGCCTGGAGTGTAACCGGGCCCACCACTCGGCAGTTCTTC
10 | . | TRBJ1-2 | TRBV6-1 | . | CAIGVDGYTF | TGTGCCATTGGGGTGGACGGCTACACCTTC
15 | . | TRBJ1-2 | TRBV6-1 | . | CASSEAGAENYGYTF | TGTGCCAGCAGTGAAGCAGGGGCGGAGAACTATGGCTACACCTTC
15 | few | TRBJ2-1 | TRBV19 | . | CASSITPGVYNEQFF | TGTGCCAGTAGTATTACGCCCGGGGTTTACAATGAGCAGTTCTTC
15 | . | TRBJ2-7 | TRBV19 | TRBD1 | CASSMDRASSYEQYF | TGTGCCAGTAGTATGGACAGGGCTAGCTCCTACGAGCAGTACTTC
13 | once | TRBJ2-3 | TRBV7-9 | . | CASSLVLADTQYF | TGTGCCAGCAGCTTAGTATTGGCAGATACGCAGTATTTT
12 | . | TRBJ2-1 | TRBV23-1 | . | CASIWGGNEQFF | TGCGCCAGCATTTGGGGAGGCAATGAGCAGTTCTTC
14 | . | TRBJ2-5 | TRBV27 | . | CASSLSRDTETQYF | TGTGCCAGCAGTTTATCGAGGGATACCGAGACCCAGTACTTC
15 | . | TRBJ1-3 | TRBV15 | . | CATSRETGPGNTIYF | TGTGCCACCAGCAGAGAGACAGGACCTGGAAACACCATATATTTT
13 | . | TRBJ2-3 | TRBV25-1 | . | CASSPRGSDTQYF | TGTGCCAGCAGTCCCCGAGGGTCCGATACGCAGTATTTT
17 | . | TRBJ2-7 | TRBV4-1 | . | CASSHPTEGPHSGEQYF | TGCGCCAGCAGCCATCCCACTGAGGGGCCGCATTCCGGCGAGCAGTACTTC
13 | . | TRBJ2-1 | TRBV7-9 | . | CASRTISYNEQFF | TGTGCCAGCAGGACGATCTCCTACAATGAGCAGTTCTTC
15 | . | TRBJ2-5 | TRBV27 | TRBD2 | CASKGLAGIKETQYF | TGTGCCAGCAAAGGACTAGCGGGGATAAAAGAGACCCAGTACTTC
15 | . | TRBJ1-5 | TRBV28 | TRBD1 | CASSYPGQGGQPQHF | TGTGCCAGCAGTTACCCGGGACAGGGCGGGCAGCCCCAGCATTTT
18 | . | TRBJ2-1 | TRBV4-3 | TRBD2 | CASSQDYLLAGTYNEQFF | TGCGCCAGCAGCCAAGATTACCTACTAGCGGGCACCTACAATGAGCAGTTCTTC
13 | . | TRBJ1-2 | TRBV19 | TRBD1 | CASRIGTAYGYTF | TGTGCCAGTAGGATCGGGACAGCCTATGGCTACACCTTC
19 | . | TRBJ2-7 | TRBV11-2 | TRBD2 | CASSLVGGELAELSYEQYF | TGTGCCAGCAGCTTAGTAGGCGGGGAGCTAGCGGAACTCTCCTACGAGCAGTACTTC
15 | . | TRBJ2-1 | TRBV7-3 | TRBD2 | CASSLVAGKGHEQFF | TGTGCCAGCAGCTTAGTAGCGGGAAAGGGCCATGAGCAGTTCTTC
15 | . | TRBJ2-1 | TRBV28 | TRBD2 | CASSYSGREGNEQFF | TGTGCCAGCAGCTATAGCGGGAGGGAAGGGAATGAGCAGTTCTTC
14 | . | TRBJ2-7 | TRBV5-1 | TRBD2 | CASSFGLAGYEQYF | TGCGCCAGCAGCTTTGGACTAGCTGGGTACGAGCAGTACTTC
19 | . | TRBJ1-2 | TRBV18 | TRBD1 | CASSPSGQIVGKSGYGYTF | TGTGCCAGCTCCCCCTCGGGACAGATAGTTGGGAAGTCGGGCTATGGCTACACCTTC
15 | . | TRBJ2-1 | TRBV6-5 | . | CASSGRDLSYNEQFF | TGTGCCAGCAGTGGCCGGGACTTAAGCTACAATGAGCAGTTCTTC
11 | . | TRBJ2-7 | TRBV29-1 | . | CSVLTSYEQYF | TGCAGCGTTTTAACAAGCTACGAGCAGTACTTC
14 | . | TRBJ2-7 | TRBV6-1 | . | CASSGRDKGYEQYF | TGTGCCAGCAGTGGGCGGGACAAGGGATACGAGCAGTACTTC
13 | few | TRBJ2-7 | TRBV27 | . | CASSPREGYEQYF | TGTGCCAGCTCCCCCAGGGAAGGCTACGAGCAGTACTTC
14 | . | TRBJ1-4 | TRBV30 | . | CAWSHGTGNEKLFF | TGTGCCTGGAGTCACGGGACGGGTAATGAAAAACTGTTTTTT
13 | . | TRBJ1-1 | TRBV9 | . | CASSVESDTEAFF | TGTGCCAGCAGCGTAGAGTCCGACACTGAAGCTTTCTTT
16 | . | TRBJ1-3 | TRBV7-9 | . | CASSLAPRSSGNTIYF | TGTGCCAGCAGCTTAGCGCCCCGAAGCTCTGGAAACACCATATATTTT
14 | . | TRBJ2-1 | TRBV27 | TRBD1 | CASSSTGTAIEQFF | TGTGCCAGCAGCTCAACCGGGACAGCGATCGAGCAGTTCTTC
16 | . | TRBJ2-3 | TRBV7-2 | TRBD2 | CASSLSGRASTDTQYF | TGTGCCAGCAGCTTAAGTGGGAGGGCTAGCACAGATACGCAGTATTTT
15 | . | TRBJ2-2 | TRBV6-5 | . | CASSYSLEGRGELFF | TGTGCCAGCAGTTACTCGTTAGAAGGGCGCGGGGAGCTGTTTTTT
15 | . | TRBJ1-2 | TRBV5-6 | TRBD1 | CASSRGQEGRGGYTF | TGTGCCAGCAGCCGGGGACAGGAGGGGAGAGGTGGCTACACCTTC
16 | . | TRBJ2-3 | TRBV4-1 | . | CASSPYRSGPADTQYF | TGCGCCAGCAGCCCCTACCGGAGTGGGCCCGCAGATACGCAGTATTTT
13 | . | TRBJ2-7 | TRBV27 | TRBD2 | CATGERGSYEQYF | TGTGCCACCGGGGAGCGGGGCTCCTACGAGCAGTACTTC
14 | . | TRBJ2-1 | TRBV9 | . | CASSPADSYNEQFF | TGTGCCAGCAGCCCCGCAGACTCCTACAATGAGCAGTTCTTC